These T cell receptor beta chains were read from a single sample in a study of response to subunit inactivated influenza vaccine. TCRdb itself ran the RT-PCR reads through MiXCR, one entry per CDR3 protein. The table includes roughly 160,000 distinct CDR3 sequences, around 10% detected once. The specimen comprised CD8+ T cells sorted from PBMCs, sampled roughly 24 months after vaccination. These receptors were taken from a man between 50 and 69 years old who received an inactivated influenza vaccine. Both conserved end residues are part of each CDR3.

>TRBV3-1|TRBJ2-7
CASSQDPGNPYEQYF
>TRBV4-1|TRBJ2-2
CASSQGQVSTGELFF
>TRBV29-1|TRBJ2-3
CSVRNTDTQYF
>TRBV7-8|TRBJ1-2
CASSPERGVSYGYTF
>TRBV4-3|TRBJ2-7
CASSAGGGAPDEQYF
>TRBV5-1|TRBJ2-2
CASSPGRGYTGELFF
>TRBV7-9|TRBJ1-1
CASSDTRGQNTEAFF
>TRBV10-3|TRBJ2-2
CAISELNTGELFF
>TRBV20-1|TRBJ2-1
CSATNHYYNEQFF
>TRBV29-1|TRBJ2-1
CSVVGPSGRASGGNEQFF
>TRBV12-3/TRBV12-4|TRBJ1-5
CASSYDRAGQPQHF
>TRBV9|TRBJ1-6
CASSVAYRGNSPLHF
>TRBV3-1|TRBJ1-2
CASSKRDGRYGYTF
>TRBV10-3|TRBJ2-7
CAISEDRDREYEQYF
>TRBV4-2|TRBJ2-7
CASSRGDPSYEQYF
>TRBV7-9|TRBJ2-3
CASSFVGQGTDTQYF
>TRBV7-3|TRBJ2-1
CASSLMTSGTYNEQFF
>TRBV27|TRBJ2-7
CASSWTSGRTIYEQYF
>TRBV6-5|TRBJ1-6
CASSYPIKGSSYNSPLHF
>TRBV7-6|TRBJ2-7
CASSYGTSGAYEQYF
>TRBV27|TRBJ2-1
CASSLISGGFNNEQFF
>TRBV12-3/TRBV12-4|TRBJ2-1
CASSRTSQYNEQFF
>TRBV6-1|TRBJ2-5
CASRGTSFSETQYF
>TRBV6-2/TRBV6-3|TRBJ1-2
CASSYSSGDGYTF
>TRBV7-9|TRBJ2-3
CASSPEITTDTQYF
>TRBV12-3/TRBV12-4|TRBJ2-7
CASRPQGPFMEQYF
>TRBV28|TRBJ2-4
CASSSEAGVENIQYF
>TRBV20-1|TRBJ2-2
CSARDVRWALNTGELFF
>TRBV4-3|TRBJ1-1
CASSQFPGNTEAFF
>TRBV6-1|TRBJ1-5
CASSDRGQLYSNQPQHF
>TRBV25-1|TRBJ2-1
CASKTPGDEQFF
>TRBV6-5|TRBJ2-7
CASSYSPGPSSYEQYF
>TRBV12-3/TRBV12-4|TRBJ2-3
CASRTQGGTNTQYF
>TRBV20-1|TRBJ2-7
CSPHGLRDTHYEQYF
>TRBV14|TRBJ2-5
CASSDLMLTAQETQYF
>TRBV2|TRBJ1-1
CASSEAPPLGTEAFF
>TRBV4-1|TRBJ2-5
CASSQDRGGQETQYF
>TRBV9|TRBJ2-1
CASSVTGNEQFF
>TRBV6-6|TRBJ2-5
CASSYSVLETQYF
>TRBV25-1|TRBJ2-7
CASSETRRSEQYF
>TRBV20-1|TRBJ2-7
CSARVANRGYEQYF
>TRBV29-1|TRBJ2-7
CSVRTSGTYEQYF
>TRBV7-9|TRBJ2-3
CASAPGQGLRRDTQYF
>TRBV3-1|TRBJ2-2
CASSQDLREGAGELFF
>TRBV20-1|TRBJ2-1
CSADDLQGSEHNEQFF